The 24 T cell receptor beta chains given below trace back to one sample, sequenced in a study of Ad26.COV2.S vaccination and SARS-CoV-2 variants. Treatment noted: roughly 20 received Ad26.COV2.S at low or high dose, single or two shots; several received placebo; per-sample allocation not given. Repertoires come from day 63 after the first vaccine or placebo injection. Sequencing used immunoSEQ multiplex PCR; TCRdb keeps in-frame clones, though not all of them. The sample yields about 280,000 clones, 80% to 90% seen once. Sequenced material: peripheral blood, taken in a trial of Ad26.COV2.S vaccine versus placebo. All receptors come from a person between 18 and 65 years old who received the Ad26.COV2.S COVID-19 vaccine or a placebo.

V usage is TRBV6-5 and J usage is TRBJ1-5; D may be TRBD1 (6 bases). Trimming took 6 bases from V and 5 from J, leaving 14 bases between them. The CDR3 extends over 14 amino acids. From germline, CDR1 is MNHEY and CDR2 SVGAGI. The CDR3 here is CASSPRGSHQPQHF. CDR3 sequence (DNA): TGTGCCAGCAGCCCAAGGGGGAGCCATCAGCCCCAGCATTTT.

This chain joins TRBV18 and TRBJ1-2; 7 nucleotides match TRBD1. V was pared by 5 bases and J by 3 bases, with 6 bases of the junction left unmatched. CDR1 and CDR2 (germline): KGHSH, LQKENI. The CDR3 runs to 14 residues. The chain's CDR3 is CASSADRAYYGYTF. DNA for the CDR3: TGTGCCAGCTCAGCTGACAGGGCTTACTATGGCTACACCTTC.

V gene TRBV28 combines with J gene TRBJ2-7; TRBD1 matches 10 bases. CDR1 is MDHEN and CDR2 is SYDVKM in the germline V gene. The CDR3 covers 15 residues. V lost 7 bases to trimming and J lost 6 bases; unmatched junction nucleotides: 12. The CDR3 reads CASTLSGQGVVEQYF. The CDR3 coding sequence is TGTGCCAGCACTCTATCCGGACAGGGGGTGGTCGAGCAGTACTTC.

The V and J genes are TRBV6-5 and TRBJ2-7; D not certain. Germline V lookup: CDR1 MNHEY, CDR2 SVGAGI. The CDR3 runs 14 residues. Trimming stripped 2 bases from V and 2 bases from J, with 10 bases between. The CDR3 reads CASSYGAGAYEQYF. The DNA of the CDR3 is TGTGCCAGCAGTTACGGCGCAGGAGCCTACGAGCAGTACTTC.

This chain links TRBV12-3 or TRBV12-4 with TRBJ2-3; D not certain. This CDR3 has 13 amino acids. With 5 bases removed from V and 2 bases from J, the gap between germline ends came to 8 bases. The CDR3 reads CASSLPPTDTQYF. CDR3 nucleotides: TGTGCCAGCAGTCTCCCCCCCACAGATACGCAGTATTTT.

J is TRBJ2-3 and V is TRBV6-1; a possible D gene is TRBD2 (6 bases). The CDR3 extends over 15 amino acids. The germline V gene has CDR1 MNHNS and CDR2 SASEGT. V lost 3 bases and J lost 3, with 13 bases in between. In nucleotides, the CDR3 is TGTGCCAGCAGTGAGGAGGGCCATCCGACAGATACGCAGTATTTT. The encoded protein is CASSEEGHPTDTQYF.

This clone was detected only a few times. The chain employs TRBV5-1 and TRBJ2-7, with unresolved D. CDR3 length: 14 residues. Trimming removed 0 bases at V and 4 bases at J, with 11 bases between. The germline V gene encodes CDR1 SGHRS and CDR2 YFSETQ. CDR3 sequence reads: CASSLALGSYEQYF. CDR3 nucleotide sequence: TGCGCCAGCAGCTTGGCGTTAGGAAGTTACGAGCAGTACTTC.

The chain recombines TRBV6-4 with TRBJ1-1; D is unresolved. The length of the CDR3 is 13 residues. The V end was cut by 2 bases, the J end by 0 bases, with 4 bases between. The germline V gene encodes CDR1 MRHNA and CDR2 SNTAGT. DNA of the CDR3: TGTGCCAGCAGTGACCAGTTGAACACTGAAGCTTTCTTT. Translating it yields CASSDQLNTEAFF.

This chain joins TRBV5-6 and TRBJ1-2; D might be TRBD1 (6 bases). CDR3 length equals 15 residues. Germline-derived CDR1 and CDR2 are SGHDT and YYEEEE. The V and J ends lost 4 bases and 4 bases respectively, with 17 bases between them. CDR3 amino acids: CASSLGPAGAYGYTF. DNA of the CDR3: TGTGCCAGCAGCCTGGGCCCCGCAGGGGCCTATGGCTACACCTTC. Supplemented by reference TRBV5-6 and TRBJ1-2, the full variable domain reads DAGVTQSPTHLIKTRGQQVTLRCSPKSGHDTVSWYQQALGQGPQFIFQYYEEEERQRGNFPDRFSGHQFPNYSSELNVNALLLGDSALYLCASSLGPAGAYGYTFGSGTRLTVV.

A single count supports this clone. The gene calls are TRBV7-2 and TRBJ2-3; 12 nucleotides align to TRBD2. The V gene's germline CDR1 is SGHTA and CDR2 FQGNSA. CDR3 length equals 16 residues. The V and J ends lost 5 bases and 5 bases, in that order; junction bases with no gene match: 8. The CDR3 coding sequence is TGTGCCAGCAGCCCGTCGACTAGCGGGAGTGGAGATACGCAGTATTTT. Translation gives CASSPSTSGSGDTQYF.

This chain joins TRBV5-6 and TRBJ1-1; D not resolved. From germline, CDR1 is SGHDT and CDR2 YYEEEE. The CDR3 spans 15 residues. Trimming removed 1 base from V and 3 bases from J, with 13 bases in between. The CDR3: CASSLTSSIYTEAFF. CDR3 sequence (DNA): TGTGCCAGCAGCTTGACTAGCTCTATATACACTGAAGCTTTCTTT.

This sequence joins TRBV29-1 and TRBJ1-5; 7 bases agree with TRBD1. This CDR3 is 14 amino acids long. Germline V lookup: CDR1 SQVTM, CDR2 ANQGSEA. V gave up 4 bases and J gave up 10 bases; unmatched junction bases: 13. Written as DNA, the CDR3 is TGCAGCGTTGTCTGGGGCAGCCGACAGGGACCCCAGCATTTT. Translation: CSVVWGSRQGPQHF.

The CDR3: CASTQRTSGGVTGELFF. The DNA for the CDR3 is TGCGCCAGCACCCAGAGGACTAGCGGGGGGGTCACCGGGGAGCTGTTTTTT. The chain combines TRBV4-1 with TRBJ2-2; 15 nucleotides match TRBD2. Trimming removed 7 bases from V and 4 bases from J; junction bases left unmatched: 7. The CDR3 has 17 amino acids. Germline CDR1 MGHRA, CDR2 YSYEKL.

The table lists this clone with a count of one. The genes are TRBV9 and TRBJ2-3, with D possibly matching TRBD2 (6 bases). This CDR3 region has 15 residues. Trimming pared 3 bases from V and 0 bases from J, leaving 11 bases between. Per the germline V gene, CDR1 is SGDLS and CDR2 is YYNGEE. CDR3 DNA sequence: TGTGCCAGCAGCGCTGGGGGGTCGAGCACAGATACGCAGTATTTT. It specifies CASSAGGSSTDTQYF.

The CDR3: CASSLEEPGPVGPNYGYTF. CDR3 DNA sequence: TGTGCCAGCAGCTTGGAGGAGCCAGGGCCAGTAGGTCCTAACTATGGCTACACCTTC. The chain couples TRBV5-6 to TRBJ1-2; weak D call: TRBD1 (5 bases). V was pared by 0 bases and J by 0 bases, with 21 bases between. CDR3 size: 19 residues. The germline gives CDR1 SGHDT, CDR2 YYEEEE.

This chain uses TRBV30 with TRBJ2-1, with 12 bases identical to TRBD2. The CDR3 has 15 residues. Trimming cost V 0 bases and J 8 bases; bases outside gene matches: 5. CDR1 is GTSNPN and CDR2 is SVGIG in the germline V gene (reference sequence). DNA of the CDR3: TGTGCCTGGAGTGTACAACTAGCGGGAGGCGATGAGCAGTTCTTC. Amino acid sequence: CAWSVQLAGGDEQFF.

The CDR3: CASSPGLLAGALNNEQFF. The CDR3, as DNA: TGTGCCAGCAGCCCCGGCCTCTTAGCGGGGGCGCTCAACAATGAGCAGTTCTTC. V and J are TRBV5-4 and TRBJ2-1; the match to TRBD2 covers 9 bases. The CDR3 has 18 residues. The V segment lost 4 bases and the J segment 5 bases; nucleotides outside the gene matches: 16. Germline V gene data show CDR1 as SGHNT and CDR2 as YYREEE (reference sequence).

This clone has only one observation. The chain recombines TRBV11-3 with TRBJ1-4, with D possibly being TRBD1 (6 bases). CDR1 and CDR2 from the germline V gene are SGHNT and YENEEA. This CDR3 is built from 18 residues. The V end lost 0 bases, the J end lost 0 bases, and 14 bases lay between the germline ends. The CDR3 reads CASSLDEGGETTNEKLFF. CDR3 coding DNA: TGTGCCAGCAGCTTAGATGAGGGGGGGGAGACAACTAATGAAAAACTGTTTTTT.

V and J are TRBV10-3 and TRBJ2-3; 13 bases fit TRBD2. From germline, CDR1 is ENHRY and CDR2 SYGVKD. This CDR3 has 17 amino acids. V was pared by 3 bases and J by 2 bases, with 5 bases of the junction left unmatched. The CDR3, as DNA: TGTGCCATCAGTGACGCGACTAGCGGGGGGCCCACAGATACGCAGTATTTT. It codes for CAISDATSGGPTDTQYF.

This clone was picked up one time. V is TRBV2 and J is TRBJ1-2; a possible D gene is TRBD1 (5 bases). V gave up 3 bases and J gave up 8 bases, with 13 bases separating them. Germline CDR1 and CDR2: SNHLY and FYNNEI. The CDR3 covers 13 residues. This chain's CDR3 is CASSEQGGLGYTF. Written as DNA, the CDR3 is TGTGCCAGCAGTGAGCAGGGCGGTCTGGGCTACACCTTC. The full variable domain, rest sourced from reference TRBV2 and TRBJ1-2, is EPEVTQTPSHQVTQMGQEVILRCVPISNHLYFYWYRQILGQKVEFLVSFYNNEISEKSEIFDDQFSVERPDGSNFTLKIRSTKLEDSAMYFCASSEQGGLGYTFGSGTRLTVV.

V usage is TRBV24-1 and J usage is TRBJ2-1; 13 nucleotides line up with TRBD2. Germline CDR1 and CDR2: KGHDR and SFDVKD. With 6 bases clipped from V and 7 bases from J, the junction kept 5 bases outside the gene matches. The CDR3 has 15 amino acids. The DNA of the CDR3 is TGTGCCACCAGTCGGACTAGCGGGAGTTATAATGAGCAGTTCTTC. Amino acids: CATSRTSGSYNEQFF.

V is TRBV5-1 and J is TRBJ2-5, with D perhaps given as TRBD1 or TRBD2 (5 bases each). CDR3 length: 15 amino acids. V shed 1 base and J shed 5 bases, with 15 bases lying between them. The germline CDR1 and CDR2 sequences are SGHRS and YFSETQ. CDR3 region: CASSLIPGPQETQYF. CDR3 sequence (DNA): TGCGCCAGCAGCTTGATTCCGGGGCCCCAGGAGACCCAGTACTTC.

The chain couples TRBV12-3 or TRBV12-4 to TRBJ1-1, with D unclear. Trimming left V 7 bases short and J 3 bases short, with 9 bases between. The CDR3 covers 12 residues. CDR3 region: CASTGWYTEAFF. The CDR3 DNA follows: TGTGCCAGCACAGGATGGTACACTGAAGCTTTCTTT.

This clone showed up just once. The V call is TRBV2, the J call TRBJ2-1; TRBD1 is a possible D gene (6 bases). The CDR3 sequence is 15 residues long. Between the trimmed V and J ends, which lost 5 bases and 0 bases, there was a span of 11 bases. The germline CDR1 and CDR2 sequences are SNHLY and FYNNEI. The CDR3 reads CASSRDKGSYNEQFF. DNA for the CDR3: TGTGCCAGCAGTCGGGACAAGGGCTCCTACAATGAGCAGTTCTTC.